These 14 T cell receptor beta chains came from one sample sequenced in a study of T cell responses to AZD1222 COVID-19 vaccine. Produced via immunoSEQ multiplex PCR; TCRdb's table is partial and in-frame only. Of 85,000 to 90,000 clones in the sample, approximately 89% were seen once. The sample in question was peripheral blood, obtained on day 0 of AZD1222 vaccination. These receptors originate from an adult in good health.

This clone was observed a single time. The V gene is TRBV6-5, the J gene TRBJ2-7; 8 nucleotides line up with TRBD1. The V gene's germline CDR1 is MNHEY and CDR2 SVGAGI. Germline trimming cut 4 bases from V and 3 bases from J; bases unmatched to any gene: 8. The CDR3 consists of 15 residues. CDR3: CASSSTGTGVYEQYF. CDR3 bases: TGTGCCAGCAGTTCCACCGGGACAGGCGTCTACGAGCAGTACTTC.

DNA for the CDR3: TGCAGCGCAGGGGAGTCTGGGGCCAACGTCCTGACTTTC. This gives the protein CSAGESGANVLTF. This chain links TRBV29-1 with TRBJ2-6; TRBD1 is a possible D gene (6 bases). The V gene's germline CDR1 is SQVTM and CDR2 ANQGSEA. V lost 7 bases and J 1 base, leaving 8 bases between the germline ends. The CDR3 loop spans 13 amino acids.

J is TRBJ1-6 and V is TRBV5-1; 8 bases fit TRBD1. There are 15 residues in the CDR3. Germline V gene lookup returns CDR1 SGHRS and CDR2 YFSETQ. The J segment lost 8 bases and the V segment lost 3 bases, leaving 7 bases of the junction unmatched. The CDR3 region has the DNA TGCGCCAGCAGCTCCACGGGACAGGAGTATTCACCCCTCCACTTT. It codes for CASSSTGQEYSPLHF.

The rearrangement links TRBV9 to TRBJ1-3; D is possibly TRBD1 (5 bases). V shed 0 bases and J shed 1 base, with 11 bases lying between them. Germline-derived CDR1 and CDR2 are SGDLS and YYNGEE. The CDR3 runs 16 residues. The CDR3 nucleotides read TGTGCCAGCAGCGTAGGTGAAGGGGCGTCTGGAAACACCATATATTTT. Its protein product is CASSVGEGASGNTIYF.

This clone was counted a few times. This chain joins TRBV5-4 and TRBJ2-3; D not certain. Trimming pared 5 bases from V and 1 base from J, leaving 8 bases between. This CDR3 comprises 13 residues. Germline loops: CDR1 SGHNT, CDR2 YYREEE (reference sequence). As DNA, the CDR3 is TGTGCCAGCAGACGCGCCCGCACAGATACGCAGTATTTT. It encodes CASRRARTDTQYF.

The chain has TRBV6-5 and TRBJ1-1, with 9 bases identical to TRBD1. The V and J ends lost 6 bases and 3 bases, in that order; junction bases with no gene match: 5. The V gene's germline CDR1 is MNHEY and CDR2 SVGAGI. The CDR3 spans 14 residues. CDR3 nucleotides: TGTGCCAGCAGCCTGGACAGGGGCGACACTGAAGCTTTCTTT. Translation: CASSLDRGDTEAFF.

The rearrangement links TRBV5-1 to TRBJ2-7, with 10 bases fitting TRBD1. The V gene end was trimmed by 4 bases and the J gene end by 5 bases; junction bases not matched to a gene: 3. This CDR3 is 13 amino acids long. In germline, CDR1 is SGHRS, CDR2 YFSETQ. CDR3 nucleotide sequence: TGCGCCAGCAGCCCGGGACAGGGGCACGAGCAGTACTTC. Amino acid sequence: CASSPGQGHEQYF.

This clone has a handful of counts. The chain recombines TRBV4-3 with TRBJ1-2; D ambiguous. This CDR3 region has 14 residues. Germline values: CDR1 LGHNA, CDR2 YSLEER. V lost 0 bases and J 3 bases, leaving 8 bases between the germline ends. The CDR3 bases are TGCGCCAGCAGCCAAGACACGGAGTACTATGGCTACACCTTC. The encoded protein is CASSQDTEYYGYTF.

This rearrangement joins TRBV7-2 to TRBJ1-1; no reliable D call. Germline assignment: CDR1 SGHTA and CDR2 FQGNSA. The V end lost 1 base, the J end lost 4 bases, and 13 bases lay between the germline ends. The CDR3 length is 15 residues. CDR3 sequence: CASSLVGAVRTEAFF. The CDR3 region has the DNA TGTGCCAGCAGCTTAGTGGGAGCGGTACGCACTGAAGCTTTCTTT.

This chain joins TRBV10-2 and TRBJ2-1, with 13 bases identical to TRBD2. This CDR3 is built from 18 residues. J lost 5 bases, V lost 8 bases, and 15 bases had no gene match. Germline CDR1 and CDR2: WSHSY and SAAADI. This chain's CDR3 is CASSLRLAGGTRNNEQFF. CDR3 sequence (DNA): TGCGCCAGCTCCCTTCGACTAGCGGGAGGCACGCGCAACAATGAGCAGTTCTTC.

J is TRBJ1-1 and V is TRBV14; D might be TRBD1 (5 bases). Trimming took off 4 bases at V and 2 bases at J, with 17 bases between the two ends. The length of the CDR3 is 16 residues. Germline V gene sequence: CDR1 SGHDN, CDR2 FVKESK. The CDR3 region is CASSRVRIGENTEAFF. The CDR3 DNA sequence: TGTGCCAGCAGCCGCGTAAGGATAGGGGAAAACACTGAAGCTTTCTTT.

DNA for the CDR3: TGTGCCAGCAGCCCTCTGGGACAGAACTATGGCTACACCTTC. Protein sequence: CASSPLGQNYGYTF. This chain connects TRBV27 to TRBJ1-2, with 7 bases aligning to TRBD1. V gave up 6 bases and J gave up 2 bases; unmatched junction bases: 6. CDR1 is MNHEY and CDR2 is SMNVEV in the germline V gene (reference sequence). This CDR3 region has 14 residues.

The rearrangement links TRBV7-6 to TRBJ2-4; 10 positions agree with TRBD2. This CDR3 has 20 amino acids. The germline CDR1 and CDR2 sequences are SGHVS and FNYEAQ. The V and J ends lost 3 bases and 6 bases, in that order; junction bases with no gene match: 20. Here the CDR3 reads CASSFSPPGASGSARNIQYF. Here the CDR3 DNA reads TGTGCCAGCAGCTTTTCCCCCCCCGGGGCTAGCGGGAGTGCTAGAAACATTCAGTACTTC.

The chain recombines TRBV21-1 with TRBJ2-1; the table's D call, TRBD2, has no DNA check behind it. TRBV21-1 represents a pseudogene. This CDR3 region has 15 residues. In nucleotides, the CDR3 is TGTGCCAGCAGCTCCACTAGCGGGAGATACAATGAGCAGTTCTTC. It translates to CASSSTSGRYNEQFF.